Presented here are 3 T cell receptor beta chains from one specimen sequenced in a study of vaccination effects on CD4 cells after COVID-19. Assay: immunoSEQ multiplex PCR; the TCRdb copy retains only in-frame clones and omits some. The repertoire consists of around 63,000 clones, with 70% to 85% occurring once and the leading ten covering roughly 4%. Sequencing was preceded by expansion of antigen-specific CD4+ T cells with viral peptide pools in the ViraFEST assay. Cells that had been cultured for ten to eleven days were the source of isolated CD4+ T cells. Vaccine recipients lacked prior SARS-CoV-2 infection and had negative nucleocapsid antibodies. Their recognized antigens are unknown. This specimen consisted of CD4+ T cells from PBMCs cultured with HCoV-OC43 spike peptides, obtained before COVID-19 vaccination. This sample's subset: HCoV-OC43 spike overlapping peptide pool stimulation. The source of these receptors is a human donor who received a COVID-19 vaccine.

The chain combines TRBV14 with TRBJ1-3, with TRBD1 as a possible D gene (5 bases). This CDR3 comprises 16 residues. Germline CDR1 is SGHDN and CDR2 is FVKESK. The V and J ends lost 3 bases and 0 bases respectively, with 12 bases between them. The CDR3 here is CASSHKTVTSGNTIYF. The CDR3 DNA reads TGTGCCAGCAGCCATAAGACAGTCACCTCTGGAAACACCATATATTTT.

In this sample, this clone turned up once. This chain connects TRBV28 to TRBJ2-3; the match to TRBD1 covers 7 bases. The germline V gene has CDR1 MDHEN and CDR2 SYDVKM. After removal of 4 bases from V and 0 bases from J, the junction contained 7 bases not matched to a gene. The CDR3 has 16 amino acids. In DNA form, the CDR3 reads TGTGCCAGCAGTTCCCGACAGGGCGCTAGCACAGATACGCAGTATTTT. Translating gives CASSSRQGASTDTQYF.

This clone was detected only once. This sequence joins TRBV29-1 and TRBJ2-1, with 11 bases identical to TRBD2. After removal of 8 bases from V and 4 bases from J, the junction contained 4 bases not matched to a gene. This CDR3 contains 13 residues. Germline CDR1 is SQVTM and CDR2 is ANQGSEA. CDR3 nucleotide sequence: TGCAGCCTTGGGACTAGCGGTTACAATGAGCAGTTCTTC. This codes for CSLGTSGYNEQFF.